These 32 T cell receptor beta chains were all obtained from the same sample, sequenced in a study of cytomegalovirus exposure and HLA in healthy donors. Sequenced by immunoSEQ multiplex PCR; TCRdb stores in-frame clones only, minus some. The sample has about 160,000 clones, around 85% seen once; the top ten hold about 2.3%. Sequencing input: PBMCs. The receptors were gathered from a man aged 25-45 years in good health and CMV-seropositive.

The V gene is TRBV18, the J gene TRBJ2-7, with 9 nucleotides matching TRBD1. V lost 1 base to trimming and J lost 2 bases; unmatched junction nucleotides: 9. Germline V lookup: CDR1 KGHSH, CDR2 LQKENI. CDR3 size: 17 residues. CDR3 protein: CASSPQTGGARAYEQYF. In nucleotides, the CDR3 is TGTGCCAGCTCACCACAGACAGGGGGTGCCCGGGCCTACGAGCAGTACTTC.

This chain's CDR3 is CASSVVPAGGHDTQYF. Written as DNA, the CDR3 is TGTGCCAGCAGCGTAGTGCCGGCGGGGGGGCATGATACGCAGTATTTT. The chain has TRBV9 and TRBJ2-3; 9 bases agree with TRBD2. The CDR3 runs to 16 residues. With V trimmed by 0 bases and J by 6 bases, 8 bases remained unmatched. Germline-derived CDR1 and CDR2 are SGDLS and YYNGEE.

CDR3: CASSLGPGTSRYNEQFF. CDR3 coding DNA: TGTGCCAGCAGCTTGGGACCCGGGACTAGCAGATACAATGAGCAGTTCTTC. This rearrangement joins TRBV5-5 to TRBJ2-1; TRBD2 agrees at 9 bases. Per germline, CDR1 SGHKS and CDR2 YYEKEE (reference sequence). V shed 0 bases, J shed 4 bases, and the junction held 8 bases outside the gene matches. This CDR3 spans 17 amino acids.

This chain connects TRBV6-4 to TRBJ1-4, with D uncertain. CDR3 size: 16 residues. Germline V gene lookup returns CDR1 MRHNA and CDR2 SNTAGT. Between the trimmed V and J ends, which lost 3 bases and 8 bases, there was a span of 19 bases. The CDR3 is CASSESLSTGREKLFF. CDR3 in DNA: TGTGCCAGCAGTGAATCCCTAAGCACGGGGAGAGAAAAACTGTTTTTT.

The V call is TRBV2, the J call TRBJ2-5, with D possibly matching TRBD2 (5 bases). This CDR3 has 15 amino acids. CDR1 SNHLY and CDR2 FYNNEI come from the germline V gene. Trimming shortened V by 6 bases and J by 5 bases, and 19 bases separated the two germline ends. The CDR3: CASSPSYEGRETQYF. The CDR3 DNA follows: TGTGCCAGCAGCCCTTCGTACGAGGGCCGGGAGACCCAGTACTTC. Full variable domain (remainder filled in from reference TRBV2 and TRBJ2-5): EPEVTQTPSHQVTQMGQEVILRCVPISNHLYFYWYRQILGQKVEFLVSFYNNEISEKSEIFDDQFSVERPDGSNFTLKIRSTKLEDSAMYFCASSPSYEGRETQYFGPGTRLLVL.

The V and J genes are TRBV11-2 and TRBJ1-1; TRBD1 is a possible D gene (5 bases). Germline-derived CDR1 and CDR2 are SGHAT and FQNNGV. This CDR3 has 15 amino acids. The germline V and J ends were trimmed by 5 bases and 1 base, with 14 bases remaining between them. CDR3 nucleotides: TGTGCCAGCAGCCCTTACATCGGGGGGAACACTGAAGCTTTCTTT. Translated, it gives CASSPYIGGNTEAFF.

This chain connects TRBV2 to TRBJ2-5; D might be TRBD1 (6 bases). The V end lost 1 base, the J end lost 4 bases, and 10 bases lay between the germline ends. This CDR3 spans 14 amino acids. The germline gives CDR1 SNHLY, CDR2 FYNNEI. Here the CDR3 DNA reads TGTGCCAGCAGTGAAGGCAGGGGCGGAGAGACCCAGTACTTC. Translation: CASSEGRGGETQYF.

V is TRBV7-9 and J is TRBJ2-7, with D maybe TRBD1 (6 bases). V lost 7 bases and J 6 bases, leaving 19 bases between the germline ends. The CDR3 loop spans 14 amino acids. The germline CDR1 and CDR2 sequences are SEHNR and FQNEAQ (reference sequence). CDR3 coding DNA: TGTGCCAGCACCATATCACAGGGCTCTTCCGAGCAGTACTTC. Translating gives CASTISQGSSEQYF.

V usage is TRBV2 and J usage is TRBJ2-4, with 8 bases fitting TRBD2. The germline V gene has CDR1 SNHLY and CDR2 FYNNEI. The CDR3 consists of 17 residues. V trimming: 4 bases; J trimming: 2 bases; junction bases outside the gene matches: 10. In nucleotides, the CDR3 is TGTGCCAGCAGTGGACTTCCGGGGGGGCCGACCAAAAACATTCAGTACTTC. Encoded protein: CASSGLPGGPTKNIQYF.

The chain uses TRBV6-5 and TRBJ2-7, with TRBD1 matching over 8 bases. V lost 4 bases to trimming and J lost 4 bases; unmatched junction nucleotides: 9. The CDR3 is 15 residues long. Germline lookup yields CDR1 MNHEY and CDR2 SVGAGI. The CDR3, as DNA: TGTGCCAGCAGTTCGATCCAGGACAGGGAGTACGAGCAGTACTTC. Translated, it gives CASSSIQDREYEQYF.

For the CDR3, the DNA is TGCGCCAGCAGCCAAGATATAGGACACAGCTCCTACGAGCAGTACTTC. Translating gives CASSQDIGHSSYEQYF. The chain employs TRBV4-3 and TRBJ2-7; tentatively, D is TRBD1 (5 bases). The CDR3 covers 16 residues. Germline CDR1 reads LGHNA; CDR2 reads YSLEER. The ends were cut back, 0 bases at V and 0 bases at J, with 12 bases in the middle.

The CDR3: CASSRDNEQFF. The CDR3 nucleotides read TGTGCCAGCAGCCGGGACAATGAGCAGTTCTTC. The V gene is TRBV28, the J gene TRBJ2-1; D remains unclear. The V and J ends lost 6 bases and 5 bases respectively, with 5 bases between them. Germline V CDR1 and CDR2: MDHEN, SYDVKM. This CDR3 is 11 amino acids long.

This clone was recorded a few times. The chain links TRBV7-2 to TRBJ1-3; no definite D call. CDR1 and CDR2 from the germline V gene are SGHTA and FQGNSA. The CDR3 is made up of 13 amino acids. V was pared by 5 bases and J by 2 bases, with 7 bases between. The CDR3 region is CASSRLPGNTIYF. CDR3 nucleotides: TGTGCCAGCAGCCGACTGCCTGGAAACACCATATATTTT.

For the CDR3, the DNA is TGCGCCAGCAGCTTACCATATCTTCGGGGGGGCCCTGACACCGGGGAGCTGTTTTTT. Its protein is CASSLPYLRGGPDTGELFF. The chain is built from TRBV5-1 and TRBJ2-2; TRBD2 agrees at 8 bases. V lost 2 bases to trimming and J lost 3 bases; unmatched junction nucleotides: 15. This CDR3 is 19 amino acids long. Germline values: CDR1 SGHRS, CDR2 YFSETQ.

The chain employs TRBV10-3 and TRBJ1-1; D gene uncertain. V was shortened by 3 bases and J by 1 base, with 9 bases between the two germline ends. Germline V CDR1 and CDR2: ENHRY, SYGVKD. The CDR3 is made up of 14 amino acids. The CDR3 coding sequence is TGTGCCATCAGTGAAGGAGGAAGGAACACTGAAGCTTTCTTT. Amino acid sequence: CAISEGGRNTEAFF.

V gene TRBV10-1 combines with J gene TRBJ1-2, with D perhaps TRBD1 (6 bases). The CDR3 covers 13 residues. Germline lookup yields CDR1 WNHNN and CDR2 SYGVQD (reference sequence). Trimming removed 2 bases from V and 6 bases from J, with 10 bases in between. CDR3 region: CASSEDRNNGYTF. The CDR3 DNA follows: TGCGCCAGCAGTGAGGACAGGAACAATGGCTACACCTTC.

This chain uses TRBV15 with TRBJ2-1; TRBD1 matches 8 bases. J lost 5 bases, V lost 3 bases, and 6 bases had no gene match. This CDR3 spans 15 amino acids. In germline, CDR1 is LNHNV, CDR2 YYDKDF (reference sequence). The CDR3 sequence is CATSRSWTGNNEQFF. As DNA, the CDR3 is TGTGCCACCAGCAGGTCATGGACAGGGAACAATGAGCAGTTCTTC.

The chain combines TRBV9 with TRBJ1-2; the D is unclear. The ends were cut back, 4 bases at V and 6 bases at J, with 16 bases in the middle. Germline CDR1 reads SGDLS; CDR2 reads YYNGEE. CDR3 length: 14 amino acids. In DNA, the CDR3 is TGTGCCAGCAGCCCCCGCGTCGTTGGTGATGGCTACACCTTC. Protein product: CASSPRVVGDGYTF.

The chain is built from TRBV29-1 and TRBJ2-7; 12 nucleotides line up with TRBD1. CDR1 SQVTM and CDR2 ANQGSEA come from the germline V gene. Trimming at V came to 4 bases and at J to 7 bases, leaving 14 bases not matched to a gene. CDR3 length equals 16 residues. The CDR3 sequence: CSVGSFPGQGALEQYF. CDR3 nucleotide sequence: TGCAGCGTTGGGAGCTTTCCGGGACAGGGGGCGCTTGAGCAGTACTTC.

This clone was found once. This chain uses TRBV25-1 with TRBJ1-1; D possibly corresponds to TRBD1 (6 bases). Trimming removed 2 bases from V and 6 bases from J, with 16 bases in between. The CDR3 has 15 residues. CDR1 is MGHDK and CDR2 is SYGVNS in the germline V gene. CDR3 protein: CASSELEGGSPEAFF. The CDR3 region has the DNA TGTGCCAGCAGTGAACTTGAGGGGGGGAGCCCTGAAGCTTTCTTT. The variable domain in full, with the rest retrieved from reference TRBV25-1 and TRBJ1-1, is EADIYQTPRYLVIGTGKKITLECSQTMGHDKMYWYQQDPGMELHLIHYSYGVNSTEKGDLSSESTVSRIRTEHFPLTLESARPSHTSQYLCASSELEGGSPEAFFGQGTRLTVV.

The V call is TRBV30, the J call TRBJ1-5; 8 bases are shared with TRBD1. CDR3 length equals 15 residues. V was clipped by 3 bases and J by 1 base; unmatched bases: 5. Germline V gene lookup returns CDR1 GTSNPN and CDR2 SVGIG (reference sequence). The CDR3 is CAWRDREESNQPQHF. In DNA, the CDR3 is TGTGCCTGGAGGGACAGGGAGGAAAGCAATCAGCCCCAGCATTTT.

The chain recombines TRBV7-3 with TRBJ2-3; 10 bases are a match to TRBD2. With V trimmed by 0 bases and J by 3 bases, 3 bases remained unmatched. Looked up from germline, CDR1 is SGHTA and CDR2 is FQGTGA. This CDR3 spans 16 amino acids. The CDR3 loop is CASSLTAGGGTDTQYF. CDR3 sequence (DNA): TGTGCCAGCAGCTTAACAGCGGGGGGGGGTACAGATACGCAGTATTTT.

This clone was seen only once. The V gene is TRBV4-3, the J gene TRBJ2-7; D is uncertain. Looked up from germline, CDR1 is LGHNA and CDR2 is YSLEER. V dropped 4 bases and J dropped 5 bases, with 12 bases sitting between them. The CDR3 has 13 residues. Written as DNA, the CDR3 is TGCGCCAGCAGCCTAACTCAGGTCCACGAGCAGTACTTC. Translation gives CASSLTQVHEQYF.

DNA of the CDR3: TGTGCCAGCAGCGCGACAGGGGGCACGGGAGATACGCAGTATTTT. This gives the protein CASSATGGTGDTQYF. The chain employs TRBV9 and TRBJ2-3; TRBD1 aligns across 10 bases. The CDR3 has 15 amino acids. Losses at the gene ends were 3 bases for V and 5 bases for J; bases not matched to a gene: 6. Germline V CDR1 and CDR2: SGDLS, YYNGEE.

This chain joins TRBV5-1 and TRBJ2-7, with D maybe TRBD1 (5 bases). Germline V gene data show CDR1 as SGHRS and CDR2 as YFSETQ. Trimming removed 6 bases from V and 1 base from J, with 8 bases in between. CDR3 size: 12 residues. CDR3 sequence reads: CASNQGSYEQYF. DNA of the CDR3: TGCGCCAGCAACCAGGGTTCCTACGAGCAGTACTTC.

The rearrangement uses TRBV5-8 and TRBJ1-4, with D possibly being TRBD1 (5 bases). The CDR3 is 14 amino acids. CDR1 and CDR2 from the germline V gene are SGHTS and YDEGEE. V lost 2 bases and J 8 bases, leaving 13 bases between the germline ends. The CDR3, as DNA: TGTGCCAGCAGCTTAGGAGGGGTTCGAGAAAAACTGTTTTTT. This gives the protein CASSLGGVREKLFF.

This rearrangement joins TRBV11-2 to TRBJ2-5; 7 bases align to TRBD1. CDR3 length: 14 amino acids. The V gene end was trimmed by 4 bases and the J gene end by 1 base; junction bases not matched to a gene: 3. Germline CDR1 and CDR2: SGHAT and FQNNGV. The CDR3: CASSSGTVQETQYF. CDR3 in DNA: TGTGCCAGCAGCTCGGGGACAGTCCAAGAGACCCAGTACTTC.

This sequence joins TRBV27 and TRBJ2-3, with D possibly being TRBD1 (5 bases). This CDR3 region has 15 residues. V lost 7 bases and J 2 bases, leaving 16 bases between the germline ends. Per germline, CDR1 MNHEY and CDR2 SMNVEV (reference sequence). The CDR3 is CASTPKSRATDTQYF. Here the CDR3 DNA reads TGTGCCAGCACCCCCAAGAGCAGGGCCACAGATACGCAGTATTTT.

The chain has TRBV7-6 and TRBJ2-7; D is uncertain. The CDR3 has 14 amino acids. Per the germline V gene, CDR1 is SGHVS and CDR2 is FNYEAQ. The V and J ends lost 6 bases and 0 bases respectively, with 12 bases between them. In DNA, the CDR3 is TGTGCCAGCAGTCTAAATGAGGCCTCCTACGAGCAGTACTTC. Translation: CASSLNEASYEQYF.

Worth noting for this clone: Here the CDR3 omits its conserved ending phenylalanine or tryptophan, so a read error is the likely source. The DNA is omitted, as the CDR3 cannot be located on it reliably, and the CDR3 follows TCRdb's listing. This chain connects TRBV10-3 to TRBJ2-7; the table's D call TRBD2 went unverified against the DNA. The CDR3 extends over 10 residues, inclusive of both ends. CDR1 and CDR2 (germline): ENHRY, SYGVKD. CDR3: CAISSLAGGT.

The chain joins TRBV5-1 to TRBJ2-1; D perhaps matches TRBD2 (5 bases). This CDR3 comprises 16 residues. Trimming left V 1 base short and J 3 bases short, with 14 bases between. The germline V gene encodes CDR1 SGHRS and CDR2 YFSETQ. DNA of the CDR3: TGCGCCAGCAGCTTGAATAGCGCAGCCTACTACAATGAGCAGTTCTTC. Translated, it gives CASSLNSAAYYNEQFF.

This clone was observed a few times. CDR3 bases: TGTGCCAGCAGCGCGCTGGGACTAGCGGAAAACAATGAGCAGTTCTTC. Its translation: CASSALGLAENNEQFF. The gene calls are TRBV9 and TRBJ2-1, with 11 bases that match TRBD2. With V trimmed by 3 bases and J by 5 bases, 7 bases remained unmatched. From germline, CDR1 is SGDLS and CDR2 YYNGEE. The CDR3 sequence is 16 residues long.